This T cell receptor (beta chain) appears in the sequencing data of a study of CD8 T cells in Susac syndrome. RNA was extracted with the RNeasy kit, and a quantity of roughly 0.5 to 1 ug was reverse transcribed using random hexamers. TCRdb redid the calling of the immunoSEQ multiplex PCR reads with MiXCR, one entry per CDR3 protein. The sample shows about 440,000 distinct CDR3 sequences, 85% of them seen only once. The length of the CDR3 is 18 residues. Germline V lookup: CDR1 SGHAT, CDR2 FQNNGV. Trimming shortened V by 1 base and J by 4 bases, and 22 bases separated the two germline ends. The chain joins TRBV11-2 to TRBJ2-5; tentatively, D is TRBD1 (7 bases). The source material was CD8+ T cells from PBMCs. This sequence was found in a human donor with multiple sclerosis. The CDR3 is CASSLGWVDQGGRETQYF. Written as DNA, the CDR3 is TGTGCCAGCAGCTTAGGATGGGTTGACCAGGGGGGACGAGAGACCCAGTACTTC.